This T cell receptor (beta chain) was sequenced for a study of technical replicates of blood from a few donors. The CDR3 totals 12 residues. The trim removed 10 bases at V and 6 bases at J, leaving 4 bases unmatched. Germline V gene lookup returns CDR1 ENHRY and CDR2 SYGVKD. Generated by immunoSEQ multiplex PCR, the TCRdb table keeps only in-frame clones and is missing some. Among some 67,000 clones, nearly 98% were seen once, and the ten largest hold around 0.15%. This chain links TRBV10-3 with TRBJ2-1; 9 nucleotides line up with TRBD1. The clonotype comes from a human donor in good health. Sequencing was performed on T cells isolated from PBMCs. The CDR3 loop reads CATWTGVNEQFF. CDR3 in DNA: TGTGCCACGTGGACAGGGGTCAATGAGCAGTTCTTC.